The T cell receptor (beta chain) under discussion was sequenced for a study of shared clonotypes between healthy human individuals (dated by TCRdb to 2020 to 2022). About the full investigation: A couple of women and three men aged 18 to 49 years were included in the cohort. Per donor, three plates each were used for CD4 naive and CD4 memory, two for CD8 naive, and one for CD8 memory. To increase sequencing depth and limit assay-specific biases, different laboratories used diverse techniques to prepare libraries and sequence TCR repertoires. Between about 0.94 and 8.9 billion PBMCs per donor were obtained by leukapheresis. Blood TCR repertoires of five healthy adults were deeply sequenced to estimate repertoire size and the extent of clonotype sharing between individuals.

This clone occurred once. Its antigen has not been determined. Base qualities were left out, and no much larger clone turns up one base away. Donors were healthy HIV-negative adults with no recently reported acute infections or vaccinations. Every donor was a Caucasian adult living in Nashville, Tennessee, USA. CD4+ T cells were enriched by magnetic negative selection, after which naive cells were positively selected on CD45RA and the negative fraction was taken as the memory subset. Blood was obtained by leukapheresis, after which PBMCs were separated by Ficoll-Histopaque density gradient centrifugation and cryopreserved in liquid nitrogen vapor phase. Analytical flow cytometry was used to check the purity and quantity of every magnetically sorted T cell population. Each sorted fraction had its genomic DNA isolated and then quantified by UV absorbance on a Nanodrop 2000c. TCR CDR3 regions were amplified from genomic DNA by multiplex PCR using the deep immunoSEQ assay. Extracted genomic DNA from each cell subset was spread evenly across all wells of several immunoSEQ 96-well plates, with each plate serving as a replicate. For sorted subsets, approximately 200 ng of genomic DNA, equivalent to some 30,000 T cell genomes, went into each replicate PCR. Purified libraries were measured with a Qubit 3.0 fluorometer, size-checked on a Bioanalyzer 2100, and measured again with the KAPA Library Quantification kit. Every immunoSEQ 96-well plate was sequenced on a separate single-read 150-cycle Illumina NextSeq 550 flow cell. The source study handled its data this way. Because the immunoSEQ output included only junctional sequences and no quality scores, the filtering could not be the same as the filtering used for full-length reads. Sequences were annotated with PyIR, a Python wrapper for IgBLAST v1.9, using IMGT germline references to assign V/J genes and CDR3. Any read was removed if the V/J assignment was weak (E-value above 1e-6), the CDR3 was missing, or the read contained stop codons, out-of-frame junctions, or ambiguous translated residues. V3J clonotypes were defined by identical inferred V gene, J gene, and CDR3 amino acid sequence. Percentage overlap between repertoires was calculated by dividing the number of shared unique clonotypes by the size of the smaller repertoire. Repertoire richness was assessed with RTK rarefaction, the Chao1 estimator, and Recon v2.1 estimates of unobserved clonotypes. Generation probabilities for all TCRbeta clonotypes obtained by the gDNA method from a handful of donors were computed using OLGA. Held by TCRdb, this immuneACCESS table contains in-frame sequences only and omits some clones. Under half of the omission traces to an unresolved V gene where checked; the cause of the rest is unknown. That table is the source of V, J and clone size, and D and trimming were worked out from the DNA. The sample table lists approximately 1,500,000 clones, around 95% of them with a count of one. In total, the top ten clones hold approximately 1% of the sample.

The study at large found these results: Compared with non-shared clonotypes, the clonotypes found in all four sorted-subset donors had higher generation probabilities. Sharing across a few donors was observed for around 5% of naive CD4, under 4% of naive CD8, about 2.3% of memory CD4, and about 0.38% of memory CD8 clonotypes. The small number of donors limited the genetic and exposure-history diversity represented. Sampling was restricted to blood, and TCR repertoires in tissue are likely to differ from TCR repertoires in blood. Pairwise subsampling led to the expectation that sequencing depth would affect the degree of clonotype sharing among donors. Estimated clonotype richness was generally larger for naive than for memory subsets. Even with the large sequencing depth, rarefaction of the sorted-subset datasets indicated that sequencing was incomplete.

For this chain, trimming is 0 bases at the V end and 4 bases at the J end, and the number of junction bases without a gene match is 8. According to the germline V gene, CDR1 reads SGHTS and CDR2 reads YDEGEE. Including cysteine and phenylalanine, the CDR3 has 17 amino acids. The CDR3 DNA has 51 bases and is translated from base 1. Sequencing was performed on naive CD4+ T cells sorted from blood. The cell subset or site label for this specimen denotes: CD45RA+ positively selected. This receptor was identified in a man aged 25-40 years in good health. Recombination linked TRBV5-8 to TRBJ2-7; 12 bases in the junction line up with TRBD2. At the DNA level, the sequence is TGTGCCAGCAGCTTGGGACTAGCGGGAGCCGCGGGGTACGAGCAGTACTTC. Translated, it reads CASSLGLAGAAGYEQYF.